These 3 T cell receptor beta chains share one sample of origin, sequenced in a study of T cell repertoires in ileal Crohn's disease. This table comes from immunoSEQ multiplex PCR, and its TCRdb copy is limited to in-frame clones, with some not included. The sample holds some 3,000 clones, about 80% seen once. The sorted cells were lamina propria lymphocytes from surgical specimens, first isolated by density gradient. The sequenced sample consisted of CD4+ T cells sorted from the ileum. These receptors were obtained from an adult with Crohn's disease.

The CDR3 nucleotides read TGTGCCAGCAGTAGACTGATGAACACTGAAGCTTTCTTT. Encoded protein: CASSRLMNTEAFF. The chain couples TRBV2 to TRBJ1-1; unclear D gene. The germline V gene encodes CDR1 SNHLY and CDR2 FYNNEI. The V end lost 5 bases, the J end lost 0 bases, and 7 bases lay between the germline ends. The CDR3 length is 13 residues.

J is TRBJ2-5 and V is TRBV29-1; TRBD1 agrees at 8 bases. Germline loops: CDR1 SQVTM, CDR2 ANQGSEA. V trimming: 7 bases; J trimming: 4 bases; junction bases outside the gene matches: 5. The CDR3 totals 12 residues. The CDR3 DNA sequence: TGCAGCGCTGGACAGGGTGGAGAGACCCAGTACTTC. Amino acid sequence: CSAGQGGETQYF.

V and J are TRBV23-1 and TRBJ1-5, with 10 bases fitting TRBD1. TRBV23-1 is an ORF, with its function uncertain. The CDR3 sequence is 17 residues long. Trimming took 4 bases from V and 1 from J; bases not matched to a gene: 7. The CDR3 spells CASSPGQGEESNQPQHF. CDR3 DNA sequence: TGCGCCAGCAGTCCTGGACAGGGGGAAGAAAGCAATCAGCCCCAGCATTTT.